The sequence of this TCR beta chain was determined in a study of regulatory T cells in long-lasting Graves disease. According to the study, TCR beta libraries were built with iRepertoire HTBI primers and CDR3-region Arm-PCR. MiXCR, run by TCRdb on the multiplex PCR reads, gives a single entry per CDR3 protein. Among 400,000 to 500,000 distinct CDR3 sequences listed, roughly 20% were seen once. Time point defined: persistent/refractory GD, antithyroid drugs over 5 years with positive TRAb. Making the TCR library involved RNA that had been extracted from PBMCs. The patients were enrolled through endocrinology in Xi'an, China. This receptor was identified in a female donor with Graves disease. The sequenced sample was peripheral blood mononuclear cells (PBMCs), obtained when the disease was refractory, from a patient treated with antithyroid drugs.

CDR3 nucleotide sequence: TGCGCCAGCAAAGAGACAGGGGGCTTTGGCGAGCAGTACTTC. Translating gives CASKETGGFGEQYF. V and J are TRBV5-1 and TRBJ2-7; 10 nucleotides agree with TRBD1. After removal of 6 bases from V and 6 bases from J, the junction contained 9 bases not matched to a gene. The CDR3 sequence is 14 residues long. Germline CDR1 is SGHRS and CDR2 is YFSETQ.